Detailed here is one T cell receptor beta chain. It lacks a known antigen. No clone much larger than this one lies a single base away; base qualities are absent. The immunoSEQ Assay, a bias-controlled multiplex PCR, was used to amplify TCRbeta CDR3 regions from genomic DNA. In the source study's methods: The number of nucleated cells in each sample was estimated from the amplification of reference gene primers within the assay. To quantify the absolute abundance of each unique TCRbeta CDR3 rearrangement, sequence reads were collapsed and filtered. For each sample, productive Simpson clonality was calculated as the square root of Simpson's diversity index over productive rearrangements. The source is immuneACCESS, and TCRdb retained only in-frame sequences with V and J called. Part of the clones is not carried over; for the studies checked, unresolved V genes explain less than half of this, and the remainder is unexplained. Clonal size and the V and J genes are those of that table, whereas D and trimming came from the DNA. This sample has 150,000 to 200,000 clones in its table, and around 92% of those were observed once. Clones ranked in the top ten supply 4.8% of the sample.

One collaborating source in Seattle enrolled patients while the patients were actively infected and followed the patients over time throughout the course of disease. Whole blood was collected in K2EDTA tubes by collaborating institutions according to the institutions' own protocols. For TCRbeta analysis, collaborators shipped samples in one of three forms: frozen whole blood, isolated PBMCs, or DNA extracted from either of those sample types. Germline trimming: 5 bases from V, 2 bases from J; junction bases outside gene matches: 11. From the cysteine through the phenylalanine, the CDR3 covers 17 amino acids. Just the 51-base CDR3 DNA is kept, in frame starting at base 1. From the germline V gene, CDR1 is SGHAT and CDR2 is FQNNGV. These data come from a study of blood T cell repertoires in COVID-19 (dated by TCRdb to 2018 to 2021). The study in broad terms: Collaborator samples came from the United States, Italy and Spain and covered acute and convalescent phases of COVID-19. Subjects who had been exposed to COVID-19, were actively infected with it, or had recovered from it provided the deeply sampled blood TCRbeta repertoires that made up the dataset. A de-identified subject ID, COVID-19 status, age in years and sex were almost always included in the sample metadata. Samples were obtained from the ongoing ImmuneRACE study (first 160 participants) and from over 1,000 subjects provided by 6 global collaborators. HLA class I and class II types, where available, came from metadata supplied by the sample provider rather than from assay-based typing. The prospective study material was composed of cDNA or gDNA derived from T cells, B-cell-depleted T cells, or PBMCs. A freely available public database, intended as a resource for researchers studying the immune response to SARS-CoV-2, is where the repertoires were released. The full study reports these points: Clinical and demographic metadata were provided uncurated, with the amount varying by source and participant.

The chain uses TRBV11-2 and TRBJ1-5, with 8 bases in between that match TRBD1. The sequencing input was peripheral blood. The clonotype originates from a man aged 25 to 45 with COVID-19, enrolled during active disease. The DNA reads as follows: TGTGCCAGCAGCCCGGCAACCTCGACAGGGGGCAATCAGCCCCAGCATTTT. Translated, it gives CASSPATSTGGNQPQHF.